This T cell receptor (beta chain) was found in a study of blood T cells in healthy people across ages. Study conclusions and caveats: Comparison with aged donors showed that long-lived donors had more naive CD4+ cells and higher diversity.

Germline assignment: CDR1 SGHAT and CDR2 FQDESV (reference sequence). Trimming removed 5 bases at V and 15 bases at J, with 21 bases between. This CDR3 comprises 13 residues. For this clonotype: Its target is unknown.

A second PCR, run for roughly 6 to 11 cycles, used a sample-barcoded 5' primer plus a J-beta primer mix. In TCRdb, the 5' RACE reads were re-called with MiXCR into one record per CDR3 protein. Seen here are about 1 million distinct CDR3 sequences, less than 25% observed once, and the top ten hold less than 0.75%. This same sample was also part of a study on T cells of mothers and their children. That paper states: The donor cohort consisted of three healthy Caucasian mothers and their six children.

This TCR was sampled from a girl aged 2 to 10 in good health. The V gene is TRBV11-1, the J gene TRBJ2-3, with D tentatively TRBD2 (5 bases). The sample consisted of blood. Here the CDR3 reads CASSAIEVDSPYF. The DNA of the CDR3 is TGTGCCAGCAGCGCGATCGAGGTGGACTCCCCCTATTTT.